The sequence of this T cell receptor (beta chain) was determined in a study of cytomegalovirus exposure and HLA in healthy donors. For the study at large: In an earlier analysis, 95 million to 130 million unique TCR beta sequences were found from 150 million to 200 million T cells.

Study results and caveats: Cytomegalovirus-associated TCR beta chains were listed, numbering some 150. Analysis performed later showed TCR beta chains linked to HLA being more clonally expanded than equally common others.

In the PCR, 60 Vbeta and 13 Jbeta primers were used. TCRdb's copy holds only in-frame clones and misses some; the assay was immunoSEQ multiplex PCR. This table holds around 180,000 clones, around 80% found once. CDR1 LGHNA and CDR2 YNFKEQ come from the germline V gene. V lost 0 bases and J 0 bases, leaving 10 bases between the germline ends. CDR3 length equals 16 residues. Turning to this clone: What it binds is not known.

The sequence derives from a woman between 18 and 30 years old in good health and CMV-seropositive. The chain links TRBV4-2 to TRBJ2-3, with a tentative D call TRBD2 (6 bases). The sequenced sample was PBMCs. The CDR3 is CASSQERDRSTDTQYF. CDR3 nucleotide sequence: TGTGCCAGCAGCCAAGAGCGGGACCGAAGCACAGATACGCAGTATTTT.